This T cell receptor (beta chain) was documented in a study of T cell repertoires in aging, cancer and after chemotherapy (dated by TCRdb to between 2018 and 2020). Some background on the complete study: Donors were distributed across six age groups ranging from 30 or younger to 70 or older, with at least three individuals included per group. Alongside approximately 97 healthy donors serving as a reference group, the cohort included some 220 cancer patients, of whom around 91 had hematological cancers and 110 to 140 had solid cancers. Paired pre- and post-chemotherapy samples in the hematological group came from chronic lymphocytic leukemia patients treated with fludarabine- or bendamustine-based regimens. The complete dataset included about 8.8 million TCR reads. The study profiled peripheral blood TCR beta repertoires from healthy donors and cancer patients to examine immunoaging and T cell reconstitution after chemotherapy. On the study overall, not on this receptor specifically: Hematological cancer patients had lymphoid organ infiltration, which may itself impair thymic emigration or peripheral T cell expansion. According to the authors, the repertoire data do not permit conclusions about immunological memory after chemotherapy. In healthy donors, the decline in TCR diversity with age was mainly explained by loss of richness, whereas in cancer patients loss of evenness was also found to contribute. Median generation probability increased over the chemotherapy interval in both cancer cohorts, suggesting repertoire reconstitution through rebound thymic output. Compared with age-matched healthy donors, untreated patients with hematological or solid cancers had significantly lower TCR diversity and higher clonality in blood.

TCR beta rearrangements were amplified from genomic DNA extracted from peripheral blood rather than from sorted cells or RNA. From its cysteine to its phenylalanine, the CDR3 spans 13 amino acids. Only the CDR3 region is kept as DNA, spanning 39 bases read in frame from base 1. Relative to germline, V is 3 bases shorter and J is 3 bases shorter, with 8 bases between their ends. The germline V gene provides CDR1 SGHAT and CDR2 FQNNGV. Multiplex touch-down PCR with a mixed TRB-A/B primer pool was used to amplify rearranged TRB sequences covering the V, D and J segments. Illumina adapters and sample indices were attached to the amplicons through two consecutive PCR reactions run with Phusion HS II polymerase. After gel purification with the NucleoSpin Gel and PCR Clean-up kit, the amplicons were checked using Qubit and an Agilent 2100 Bioanalyzer. The libraries were sequenced on an Illumina MiSeq with 600-cycle, single-indexed, paired-end runs. As for the original processing: MiXCR versions 2.12 and 3.0.5 were used to process TRB sequences. Each unique CDR3 nucleotide sequence counted as one clone, and only productive sequences with at least two reads were retained. The repertoire metrics were Shannon diversity, evenness, clonality (defined as one minus evenness), and alpha-parameterized diversity profiles covering alpha 0 to 5. The IGoR algorithm was used to calculate generation probabilities for clones in the paired samples taken before and after chemotherapy. The public reads were reprocessed in TCRdb via fastp at Q25 and MiXCR, keeping in-frame beta chains. Each CDR3 protein gets just one entry, which takes the most common genes and DNA from the rows behind it. The authors' filters were not applied to this entry. Counted in this sample were about 3,300 distinct CDR3 sequences; around 20% of them appeared once. The ten largest clones represent about 20% of the sample.

This clonotype was counted only a few times. What antigen it recognizes has not been identified. No base quality values were provided; no much bigger clone lies one nucleotide off. The sample taken for sequencing was blood. The clonotype was recovered from a human donor with a blood cancer. The chain links TRBV11-2 with TRBJ2-5; a tentative D match to TRBD2 spans 6 bases. The DNA is as follows: TGTGCCAGCAGCTTTCCGGGGGAAGAGACCCAGTACTTC. This gives the protein CASSFPGEETQYF.